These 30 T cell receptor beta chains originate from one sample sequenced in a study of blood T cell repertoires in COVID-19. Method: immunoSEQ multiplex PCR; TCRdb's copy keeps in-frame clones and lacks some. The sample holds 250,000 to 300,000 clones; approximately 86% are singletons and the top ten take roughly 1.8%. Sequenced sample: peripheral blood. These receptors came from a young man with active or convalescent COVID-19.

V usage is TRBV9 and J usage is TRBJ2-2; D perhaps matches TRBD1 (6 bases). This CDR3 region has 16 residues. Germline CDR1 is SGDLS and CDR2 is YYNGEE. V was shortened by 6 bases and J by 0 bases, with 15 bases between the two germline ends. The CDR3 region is CASKRGQTSNTGELFF. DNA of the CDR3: TGTGCCAGCAAGCGAGGACAGACATCGAACACCGGGGAGCTGTTTTTT.

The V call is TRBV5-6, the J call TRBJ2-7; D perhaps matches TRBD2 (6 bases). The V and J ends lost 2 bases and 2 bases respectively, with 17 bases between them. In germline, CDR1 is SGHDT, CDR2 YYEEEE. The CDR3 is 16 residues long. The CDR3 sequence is CASSFDGGYLAYEQYF. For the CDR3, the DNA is TGTGCCAGCAGCTTTGATGGGGGGTATTTGGCCTACGAGCAGTACTTC.

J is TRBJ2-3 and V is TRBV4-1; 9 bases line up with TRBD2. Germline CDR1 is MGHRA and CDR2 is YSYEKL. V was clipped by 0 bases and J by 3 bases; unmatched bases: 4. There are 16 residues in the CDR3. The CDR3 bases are TGCGCCAGCAGCCAAGATTGGGCGGGGGGGACAGATACGCAGTATTTT. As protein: CASSQDWAGGTDTQYF.

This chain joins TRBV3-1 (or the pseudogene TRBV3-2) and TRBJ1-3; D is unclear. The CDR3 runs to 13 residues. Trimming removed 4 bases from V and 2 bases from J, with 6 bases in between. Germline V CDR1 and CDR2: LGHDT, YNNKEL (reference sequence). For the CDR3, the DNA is TGTGCCAGCAGCCTCCAAACTGGAAACACCATATATTTT. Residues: CASSLQTGNTIYF.

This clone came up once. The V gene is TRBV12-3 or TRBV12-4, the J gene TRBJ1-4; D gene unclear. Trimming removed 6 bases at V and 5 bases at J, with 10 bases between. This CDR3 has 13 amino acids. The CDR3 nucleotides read TGTGCCAGCAGCCGGGGAGAAAATGAAAAACTGTTTTTT. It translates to CASSRGENEKLFF.

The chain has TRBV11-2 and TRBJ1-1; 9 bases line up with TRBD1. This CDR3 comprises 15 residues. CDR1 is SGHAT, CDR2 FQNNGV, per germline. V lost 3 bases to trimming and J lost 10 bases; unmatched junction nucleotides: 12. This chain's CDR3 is CASSFPTGTGTGAFF. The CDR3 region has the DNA TGTGCCAGCAGCTTTCCGACCGGGACAGGGACGGGAGCTTTCTTT. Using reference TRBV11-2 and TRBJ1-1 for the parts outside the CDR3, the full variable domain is EAGVAQSPRYKIIEKRQSVAFWCNPISGHATLYWYQQILGQGPKLLIQFQNNGVVDDSQLPKDRFSAERLKGVDSTLKIQPAKLEDSAVYLCASSFPTGTGTGAFFGQGTRLTVV.

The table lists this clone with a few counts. Here the CDR3 reads CASRASGSGNTIYF. The CDR3 coding sequence is TGCGCCAGCAGGGCCTCAGGCTCTGGAAACACCATATATTTT. The chain combines TRBV5-1 with TRBJ1-3; D not certain. The CDR3 length is 14 residues. Germline V gene sequence: CDR1 SGHRS, CDR2 YFSETQ. Trimming cost V 5 bases and J 0 bases, with 9 bases left between them.

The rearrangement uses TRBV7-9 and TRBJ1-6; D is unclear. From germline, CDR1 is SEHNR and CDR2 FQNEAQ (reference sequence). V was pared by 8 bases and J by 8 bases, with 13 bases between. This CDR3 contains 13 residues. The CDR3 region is CASSDQEDSPLHF. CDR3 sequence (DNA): TGTGCCAGCTCCGACCAGGAGGATTCACCCCTCCACTTT.

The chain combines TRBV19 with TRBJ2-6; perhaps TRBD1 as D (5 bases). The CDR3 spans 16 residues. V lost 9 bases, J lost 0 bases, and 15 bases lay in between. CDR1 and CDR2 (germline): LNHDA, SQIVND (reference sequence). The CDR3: CASQGEGPSGANVLTF. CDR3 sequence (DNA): TGTGCCAGCCAAGGGGAAGGGCCCTCTGGGGCCAACGTCCTGACTTTC. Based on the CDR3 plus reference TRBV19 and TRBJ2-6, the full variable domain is DGGITQSPKYLFRKEGQNVTLSCEQNLNHDAMYWYRQDPGQGLRLIYYSQIVNDFQKGDIAEGYSVSREKKESFPLTVTSAQKNPTAFYLCASQGEGPSGANVLTFGAGSRLTVL.

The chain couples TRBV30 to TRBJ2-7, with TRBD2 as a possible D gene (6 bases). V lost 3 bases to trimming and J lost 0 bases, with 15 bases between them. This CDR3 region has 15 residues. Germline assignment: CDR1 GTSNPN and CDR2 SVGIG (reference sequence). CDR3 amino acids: CAWRARLVNSYEQYF. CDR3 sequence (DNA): TGTGCCTGGAGAGCCCGACTAGTGAACTCCTACGAGCAGTACTTC.

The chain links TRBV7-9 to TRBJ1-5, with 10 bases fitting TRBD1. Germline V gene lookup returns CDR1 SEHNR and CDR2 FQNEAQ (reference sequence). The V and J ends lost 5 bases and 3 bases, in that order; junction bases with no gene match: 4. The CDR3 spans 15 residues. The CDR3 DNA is TGTGCCAGCAGCCCCGGGACAGGGGACAATCAGCCCCAGCATTTT. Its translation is CASSPGTGDNQPQHF.

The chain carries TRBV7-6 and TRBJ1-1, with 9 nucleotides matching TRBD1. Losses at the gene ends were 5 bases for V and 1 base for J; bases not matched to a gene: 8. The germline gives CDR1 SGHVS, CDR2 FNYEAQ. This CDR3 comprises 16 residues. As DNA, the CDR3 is TGTGCCAGCAGCCCGGACAGGGGTGTTCAGAACACTGAAGCTTTCTTT. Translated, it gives CASSPDRGVQNTEAFF.

CDR3 coding DNA: TGTGCCAGCAGATCCGCTGAGTGGAATGAAAAACTGTTTTTT. This codes for CASRSAEWNEKLFF. The chain has TRBV6-5 and TRBJ1-4; D not certain. The germline V and J ends were trimmed by 6 bases and 5 bases, with 13 bases remaining between them. CDR1 and CDR2 (germline): MNHEY, SVGAGI. The CDR3 runs to 14 residues.

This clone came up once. The CDR3 region has the DNA TGCGCCAGCAGCCGAGATGGGACAGGGAAGGACTATGGCTACACCTTC. Its translation: CASSRDGTGKDYGYTF. The chain has TRBV5-1 and TRBJ1-2; 9 positions match TRBD1. The CDR3 contains 16 residues. The trim removed 4 bases at V and 3 bases at J, leaving 10 bases unmatched. CDR1 and CDR2 (germline): SGHRS, YFSETQ.

Written as DNA, the CDR3 is TGCGCCTCTCGAGTTACTAGCGGGCCTTCTACCTACGAGCAGTACTTC. It specifies CASRVTSGPSTYEQYF. The chain uses TRBV5-1 and TRBJ2-7; TRBD2 aligns across 9 bases. The CDR3 has 16 residues. V dropped 10 bases and J dropped 2; count of bases not matched to a gene: 16. Germline lookup yields CDR1 SGHRS and CDR2 YFSETQ.

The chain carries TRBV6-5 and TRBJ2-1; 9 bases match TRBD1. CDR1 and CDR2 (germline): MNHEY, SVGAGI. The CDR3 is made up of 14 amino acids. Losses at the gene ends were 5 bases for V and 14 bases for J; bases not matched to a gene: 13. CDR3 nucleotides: TGTGCCAGCAGTACTCCTCTGGACAGGGGTAACGAGTTCTTC. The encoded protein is CASSTPLDRGNEFF.

CDR3 nucleotides: TGTGCCAGCTCACCACCTTCGGGGATCACTGAAGCTTTCTTT. This sequence encodes CASSPPSGITEAFF. This chain links TRBV18 with TRBJ1-1; D ambiguous. Germline V gives CDR1 KGHSH, CDR2 LQKENI. The CDR3 extends over 14 amino acids. The germline V and J ends were trimmed by 0 bases and 4 bases, with 9 bases remaining between them. Together with reference TRBV18 and TRBJ1-1, the CDR3 gives the full variable domain: NAGVMQNPRHLVRRRGQEARLRCSPMKGHSHVYWYRQLPEEGLKFMVYLQKENIIDESGMPKERFSAEFPKEGPSILRIQQVVRGDSAAYFCASSPPSGITEAFFGQGTRLTVV.

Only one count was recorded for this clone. DNA for the CDR3: TGTGCCAGCTCACCAAGACAGGGCCCACAAGAGGGGCCCCAGCATTTT. This sequence encodes CASSPRQGPQEGPQHF. The chain carries TRBV18 and TRBJ1-5; 7 positions agree with TRBD1. The CDR3 totals 16 residues. In germline, CDR1 is KGHSH, CDR2 LQKENI. The V and J ends lost 2 bases and 9 bases, in that order; junction bases with no gene match: 13.

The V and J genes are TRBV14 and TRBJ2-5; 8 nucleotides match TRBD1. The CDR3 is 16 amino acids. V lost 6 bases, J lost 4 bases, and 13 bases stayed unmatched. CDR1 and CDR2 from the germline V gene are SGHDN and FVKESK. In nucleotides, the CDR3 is TGTGCCAGCAGTGGGGACAGGATGATTTCTTTAGAGACCCAGTACTTC. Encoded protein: CASSGDRMISLETQYF.

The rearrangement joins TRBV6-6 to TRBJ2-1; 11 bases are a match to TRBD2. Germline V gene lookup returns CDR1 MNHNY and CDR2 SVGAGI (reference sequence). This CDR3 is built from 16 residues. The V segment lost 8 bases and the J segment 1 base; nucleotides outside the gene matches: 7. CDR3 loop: CASSSRLAGSYNEQFF. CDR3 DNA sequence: TGTGCCAGCTCATCTCGACTAGCGGGGTCCTACAATGAGCAGTTCTTC.

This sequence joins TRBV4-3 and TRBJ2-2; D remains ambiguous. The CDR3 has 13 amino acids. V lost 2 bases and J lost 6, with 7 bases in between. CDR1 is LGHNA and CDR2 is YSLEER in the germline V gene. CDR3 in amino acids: CASSQLSAGELFF. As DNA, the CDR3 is TGCGCCAGCAGCCAATTGAGTGCCGGGGAGCTGTTTTTT.

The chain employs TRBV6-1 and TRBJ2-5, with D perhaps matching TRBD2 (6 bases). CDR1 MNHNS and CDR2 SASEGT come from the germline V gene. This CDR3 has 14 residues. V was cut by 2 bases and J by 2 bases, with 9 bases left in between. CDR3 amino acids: CASSELSGQETQYF. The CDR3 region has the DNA TGTGCCAGCAGTGAATTAAGCGGGCAAGAGACCCAGTACTTC.

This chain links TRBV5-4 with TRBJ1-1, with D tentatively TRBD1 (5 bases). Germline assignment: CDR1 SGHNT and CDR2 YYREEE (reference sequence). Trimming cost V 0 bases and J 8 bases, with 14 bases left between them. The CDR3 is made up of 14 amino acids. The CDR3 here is CASSLVGAPPEAFF. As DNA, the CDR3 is TGTGCCAGCAGCTTGGTTGGGGCCCCCCCGGAAGCTTTCTTT.

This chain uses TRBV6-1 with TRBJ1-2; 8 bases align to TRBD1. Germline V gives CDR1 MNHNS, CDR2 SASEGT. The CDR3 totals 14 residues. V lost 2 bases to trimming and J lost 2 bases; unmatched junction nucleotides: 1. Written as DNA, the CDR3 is TGTGCCAGCAGTGAAAGACAGGGGAACTATGGCTACACCTTC. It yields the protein CASSERQGNYGYTF.

CDR3 DNA sequence: TGCGCCAGCAGCCAAGCGAATCAGGGTTACACTGAAGCTTTCTTT. Its protein is CASSQANQGYTEAFF. The chain links TRBV4-1 to TRBJ1-1; perhaps TRBD1 as D (5 bases). Per germline, CDR1 MGHRA and CDR2 YSYEKL. The length of the CDR3 is 15 residues. Trimming pared 1 base from V and 3 bases from J, leaving 12 bases between.

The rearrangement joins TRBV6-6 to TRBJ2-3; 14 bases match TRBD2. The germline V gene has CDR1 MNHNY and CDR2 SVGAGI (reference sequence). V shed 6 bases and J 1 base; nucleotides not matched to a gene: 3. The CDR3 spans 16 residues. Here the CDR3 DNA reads TGTGCCAGCAGGACTAGCGGGGGGGCCGGCACAGATACGCAGTATTTT. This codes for CASRTSGGAGTDTQYF.

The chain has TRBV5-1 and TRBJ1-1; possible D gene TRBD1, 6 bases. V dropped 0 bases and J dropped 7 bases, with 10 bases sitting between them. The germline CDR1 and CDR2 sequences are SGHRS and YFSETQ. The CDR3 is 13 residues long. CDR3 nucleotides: TGCGCCAGCAGCTTGGACAGGGACAATGAAGCTTTCTTT. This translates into CASSLDRDNEAFF.

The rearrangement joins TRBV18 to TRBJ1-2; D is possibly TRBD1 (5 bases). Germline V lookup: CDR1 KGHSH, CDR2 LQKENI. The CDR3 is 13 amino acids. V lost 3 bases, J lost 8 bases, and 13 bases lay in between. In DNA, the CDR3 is TGTGCCAGCTCACCGGACGACAGTGAGGGCTACACCTTC. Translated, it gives CASSPDDSEGYTF.

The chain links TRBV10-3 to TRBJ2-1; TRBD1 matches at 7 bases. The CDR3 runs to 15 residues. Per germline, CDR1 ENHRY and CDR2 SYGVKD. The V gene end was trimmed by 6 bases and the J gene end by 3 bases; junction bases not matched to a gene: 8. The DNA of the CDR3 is TGTGCCATCAGCGACCAGGACAGGTTCTACAATGAGCAGTTCTTC. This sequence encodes CAISDQDRFYNEQFF.

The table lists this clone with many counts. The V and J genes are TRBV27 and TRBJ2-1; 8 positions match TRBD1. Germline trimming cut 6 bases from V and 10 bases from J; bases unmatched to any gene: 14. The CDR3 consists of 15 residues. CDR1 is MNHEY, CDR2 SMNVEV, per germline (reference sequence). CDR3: CASSRDPTGVEEQFF. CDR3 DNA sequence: TGTGCCAGCAGCCGCGACCCGACAGGGGTCGAGGAGCAGTTCTTC.